This T cell receptor (beta chain) was captured in a study of blood T cell repertoires in COVID-19. Looking at the study overall: Acute and convalescent COVID-19 specimens originated in the United States, Italy and Spain.

The CDR3 is made up of 13 amino acids. Germline values: CDR1 SEHNR, CDR2 FQNEAQ (reference sequence). The V end lost 4 bases, the J end lost 5 bases, and 11 bases lay between the germline ends. Assay: immunoSEQ multiplex PCR; the TCRdb copy retains only in-frame clones and omits some. There are under 200,000 clones in the sample; 70% to 90% occur only once, and roughly 4.5% lies in the top ten. This clonotype was obtained from a woman of 80 years or more with acute or convalescent COVID-19. This chain joins TRBV7-9 and TRBJ1-2; the D gene is possibly TRBD1 (6 bases). Sample: peripheral blood. The CDR3 loop reads CASSSHRAYGYTF. The CDR3, as DNA: TGTGCCAGCAGCTCCCACAGGGCGTATGGCTACACCTTC.